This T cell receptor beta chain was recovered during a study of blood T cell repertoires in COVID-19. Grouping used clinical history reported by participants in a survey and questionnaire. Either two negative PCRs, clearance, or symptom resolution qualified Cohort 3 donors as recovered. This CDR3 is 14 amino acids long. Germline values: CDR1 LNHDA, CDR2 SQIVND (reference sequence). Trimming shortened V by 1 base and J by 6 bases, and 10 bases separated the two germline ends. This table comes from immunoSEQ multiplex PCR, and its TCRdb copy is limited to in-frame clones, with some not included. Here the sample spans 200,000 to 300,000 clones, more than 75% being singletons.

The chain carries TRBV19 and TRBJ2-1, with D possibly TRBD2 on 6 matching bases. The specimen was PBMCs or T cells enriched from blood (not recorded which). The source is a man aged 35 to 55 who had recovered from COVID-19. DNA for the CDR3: TGTGCCAGTAGTATAGGTCTAGCGACCAATGAGCAGTTCTTC. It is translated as CASSIGLATNEQFF.